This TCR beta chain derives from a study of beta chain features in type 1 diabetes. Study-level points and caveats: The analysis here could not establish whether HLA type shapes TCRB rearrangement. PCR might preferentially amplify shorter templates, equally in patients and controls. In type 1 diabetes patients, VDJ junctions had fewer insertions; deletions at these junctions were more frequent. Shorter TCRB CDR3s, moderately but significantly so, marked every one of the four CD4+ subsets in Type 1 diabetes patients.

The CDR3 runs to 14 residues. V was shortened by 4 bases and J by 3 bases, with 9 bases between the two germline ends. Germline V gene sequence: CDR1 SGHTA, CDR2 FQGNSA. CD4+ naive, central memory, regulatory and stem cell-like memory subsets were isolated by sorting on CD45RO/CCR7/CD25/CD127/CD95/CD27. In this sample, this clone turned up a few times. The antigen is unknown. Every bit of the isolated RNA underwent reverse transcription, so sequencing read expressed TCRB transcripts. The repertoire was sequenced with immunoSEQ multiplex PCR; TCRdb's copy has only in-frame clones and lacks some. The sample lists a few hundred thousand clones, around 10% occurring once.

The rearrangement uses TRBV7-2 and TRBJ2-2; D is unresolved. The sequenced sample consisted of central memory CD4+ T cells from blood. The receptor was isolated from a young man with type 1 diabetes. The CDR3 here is CASSYAADTGELFF. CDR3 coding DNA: TGTGCCAGCAGCTACGCGGCGGACACCGGGGAGCTGTTTTTT.